Each of the 5 T cell receptor beta chains below was sequenced from the same sample in a study of blood T cell repertoires in COVID-19 (dated by TCRdb to the early 2020s). To prepare the library, the immunoSEQ multiplex PCR assay was applied. Held by TCRdb, this immuneACCESS table contains in-frame sequences only and omits some clones. Under half of the omission traces to an unresolved V gene where checked; the cause of the rest is unknown. This sample has roughly 140,000 clones in its table, and 80% to 90% of those were observed once. The top ten hold 7% to 10% of the sample. The sample taken for sequencing was peripheral blood. These receptors all come from a human donor with acute or convalescent COVID-19. The donor label of this sample is uncertain.

This clone was found a few times. The chain carries TRBV9 and TRBJ2-2; D gene uncertain. CDR1 SGDLS and CDR2 YYNGEE come from the germline V gene. V lost 1 base, J lost 1 base, and 2 bases lay in between. The CDR3 consists of 13 residues. The chain's CDR3 is CASSVQNTGELFF. The CDR3 nucleotides read TGTGCCAGCAGCGTACAGAACACCGGGGAGCTGTTTTTT.

The genes are TRBV9 and TRBJ2-3; D is perhaps TRBD2 (5 bases). Germline loops: CDR1 SGDLS, CDR2 YYNGEE. V was cut by 0 bases and J by 2 bases, with 10 bases left in between. CDR3 length: 15 amino acids. CDR3 loop: CASSVDGELTDTQYF. CDR3 sequence (DNA): TGTGCCAGCAGCGTAGACGGGGAGCTCACAGATACGCAGTATTTT.

The chain is built from TRBV5-1 and TRBJ1-3; a weak D match, TRBD1 (5 bases). V shed 1 base and J shed 0 bases, with 20 bases lying between them. This CDR3 comprises 19 residues. Germline V gene data show CDR1 as SGHRS and CDR2 as YFSETQ. The CDR3 is CASSLKPRPKTASGNTIYF. The DNA for the CDR3 is TGCGCCAGCAGCTTGAAACCCCGACCAAAGACAGCCTCTGGAAACACCATATATTTT. Full variable domain (remainder filled in from reference TRBV5-1 and TRBJ1-3): KAGVTQTPRYLIKTRGQQVTLSCSPISGHRSVSWYQQTPGQGLQFLFEYFSETQRNKGNFPGRFSGRQFSNSRSEMNVSTLELGDSALYLCASSLKPRPKTASGNTIYFGEGSWLTVV.

This rearrangement joins TRBV2 to TRBJ1-2, with D uncertain. Trimming removed 4 bases at V and 4 bases at J, with 7 bases between. This CDR3 comprises 12 residues. In germline, CDR1 is SNHLY, CDR2 FYNNEI. The CDR3 coding sequence is TGTGCCAGCAGTGTAGTACCCTATGGCTACACCTTC. Translating gives CASSVVPYGYTF.

This clone showed up just a few times. J is TRBJ1-4 and V is TRBV7-8; TRBD1 is a possible D gene (6 bases). Trimming removed 4 bases from V and 8 bases from J, with 20 bases in between. The length of the CDR3 is 16 residues. Germline-derived CDR1 and CDR2 are SGHVS and FQNEAQ. CDR3 protein: CASSWGLDSLKEKLFF. In nucleotides, the CDR3 is TGTGCCAGCAGCTGGGGGCTAGACAGTTTAAAAGAAAAACTGTTTTTT.